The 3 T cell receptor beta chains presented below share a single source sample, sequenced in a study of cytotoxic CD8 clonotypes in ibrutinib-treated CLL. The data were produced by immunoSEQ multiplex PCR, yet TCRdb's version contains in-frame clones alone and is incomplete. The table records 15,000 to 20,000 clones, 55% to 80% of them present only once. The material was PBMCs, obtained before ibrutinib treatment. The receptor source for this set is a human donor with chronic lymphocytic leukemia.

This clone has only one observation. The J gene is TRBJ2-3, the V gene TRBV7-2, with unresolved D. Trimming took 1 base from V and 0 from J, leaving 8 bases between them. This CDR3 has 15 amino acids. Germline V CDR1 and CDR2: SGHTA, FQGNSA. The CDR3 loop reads CASSLGRTSTDTQYF. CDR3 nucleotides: TGTGCCAGCAGCTTAGGCAGGACGAGCACAGATACGCAGTATTTT.

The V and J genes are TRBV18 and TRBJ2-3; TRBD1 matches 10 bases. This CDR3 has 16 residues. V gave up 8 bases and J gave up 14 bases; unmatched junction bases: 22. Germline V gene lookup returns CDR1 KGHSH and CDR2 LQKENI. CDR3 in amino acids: CASAPGDRGAYSVGYF. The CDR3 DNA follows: TGTGCCAGCGCCCCCGGGGACAGGGGTGCTTATTCGGTCGGGTATTTT.

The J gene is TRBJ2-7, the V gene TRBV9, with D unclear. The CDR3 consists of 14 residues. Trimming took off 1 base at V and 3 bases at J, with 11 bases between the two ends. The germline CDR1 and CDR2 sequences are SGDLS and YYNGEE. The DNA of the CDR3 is TGTGCCAGCAGCGTACACCTCGGCGGCTACGAGCAGTACTTC. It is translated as CASSVHLGGYEQYF.